The 4 T cell receptor beta chains listed next were all sequenced from one sample in a study of CD8 T cells in Susac syndrome. After extraction with the RNeasy kit, about 0.5 to 1 ug of the RNA was reverse transcribed using random hexamers. Each CDR3 protein gets one entry after TCRdb re-called the immunoSEQ multiplex PCR reads with MiXCR. Here the sample spans 210,000 or so distinct CDR3 sequences, over 90% being singletons. Sequenced input: CD4+ T cells from PBMCs. These TCRs come from a human donor with Susac syndrome.

The chain joins TRBV5-1 to TRBJ2-5; 8 positions agree with TRBD2. Germline CDR1 SGHRS, CDR2 YFSETQ. This CDR3 has 15 amino acids. Losses at the gene ends were 4 bases for V and 0 bases for J; bases not matched to a gene: 5. Here the CDR3 DNA reads TGCGCCAGCAGCCCAAGGACTAGCCACCAAGAGACCCAGTACTTC. Its translation is CASSPRTSHQETQYF.

In this sample, this clonotype turned up once. The rearrangement joins TRBV20-1 to TRBJ1-2; D is perhaps TRBD1 (6 bases). The CDR3 is made up of 14 amino acids. The germline gives CDR1 DFQATT, CDR2 SNEGSKA (reference sequence). The germline V and J ends were trimmed by 0 bases and 4 bases, with 12 bases remaining between them. CDR3 in amino acids: CSARDLGGPYGYTF. The CDR3 region has the DNA TGCAGTGCTAGAGATCTGGGGGGCCCCTATGGCTACACCTTC.

The chain uses TRBV29-1 and TRBJ1-1; TRBD1 aligns across 8 bases. The CDR3 loop spans 17 amino acids. Germline V CDR1 and CDR2: SQVTM, ANQGSEA. J lost 2 bases, V lost 4 bases, and 15 bases had no gene match. The CDR3 sequence is CSVVPGATGDLNTEAFF. The DNA of the CDR3 is TGCAGCGTTGTCCCAGGCGCGACAGGGGACTTAAACACTGAAGCTTTCTTT.

This chain uses TRBV30 with TRBJ1-1, with D possibly TRBD1 on 6 matching bases. V was shortened by 3 bases and J by 1 base, with 18 bases between the two germline ends. The CDR3 is made up of 16 amino acids. The V gene's germline CDR1 is GTSNPN and CDR2 SVGIG (reference sequence). The CDR3 protein is CAWSARGRVGNTEAFF. The CDR3 DNA is TGTGCCTGGAGCGCCAGGGGCCGAGTGGGGAACACTGAAGCTTTCTTT.